This T cell receptor beta chain appears in the sequencing data of a study of blood T cell repertoires in COVID-19 (dated by TCRdb to 2018 to 2021). Describing the broader study: Samples covering the acute and convalescent phases of COVID-19 were provided by collaborators in the United States, Italy and Spain. The dataset comprised deeply sampled blood TCRbeta repertoires from subjects exposed to, actively infected with, or recovered from COVID-19. The material from the prospective study consisted of cDNA or gDNA derived from T cells, B-cell-depleted T cells, or PBMCs. The samples were drawn from the first 160 participants of the ongoing ImmuneRACE study and from 1,254 subjects provided by 6 global collaborators. The repertoires were made available in a free public database intended to serve as a resource for research on the immune response to SARS-CoV-2. Where available, HLA class I and class II types were obtained from metadata supplied by the sample provider rather than from assay-based typing. The sample metadata nearly always contained a de-identified subject ID, COVID-19 status, age in years and sex. What the research found in general, with its limitations: The quantity of clinical and demographic metadata differed by source and by participant and was supplied without curation.

TCRbeta CDR3 regions were amplified from genomic DNA by means of the immunoSEQ Assay, a bias-controlled multiplex PCR. The source study handled its data this way. Within the assay, amplification of reference gene primers was used to estimate how many nucleated cells each sample contained. Sequence reads were collapsed and filtered to measure the absolute abundance of every unique TCRbeta CDR3 rearrangement. For each sample, productive Simpson clonality was calculated by taking the square root of Simpson's diversity index across productive rearrangements. The table comes from immuneACCESS by way of TCRdb, which keeps in-frame sequences with V and J called. Part of the clones is missing from these tables; in studies checked, under half for an unresolved V gene and the rest for unknown reasons. The V and J calls and clone size are taken from that table; D and trimming were inferred from the DNA. A total of under 300,000 clones appear in this sample, around 90% of them only once. The leading ten clones occupy approximately 2% of the sample.

In the prospective study, participants were roughly 18 to 95 years old, resided in 20 to 30 geographic areas of the United States, and were enrolled through a virtual design. In the prospective study, participants were assigned to cohorts based on the clinical history participants reported in a screening survey and a study questionnaire. For ImmuneRACE Cohort 3, a participant was defined as recovered based on two consecutive negative NP/OP PCR tests, clearance by a healthcare professional, or resolution of symptoms. Each participant in the prospective study had whole blood, serum and a nasopharyngeal or oropharyngeal swab collected by mobile phlebotomists. Over a 2-month period, participants in the prospective study had the option of providing additional blood draws and questionnaires. Before DNA extraction, blood samples from the prospective study were shipped at room temperature or frozen. According to the germline V gene, CDR1 reads SGHRS and CDR2 reads YFSETQ. The junction shows trimming of 4 bases on V and 0 bases on J, plus 10 bases between the germline ends. The CDR3 has 14 amino acids, counting the end cysteine and phenylalanine. Of all the DNA, just the CDR3 is kept, 42 bases in frame from base 1.

This clone has a single count. The antigen it binds to is not known. Base qualities are not recorded, but no much larger clone differs from it by a single base. The specimen sequenced was PBMCs or T cells enriched from blood (not recorded which). The sequence is built from TRBV5-1 and TRBJ1-1; the D gene identity is not certain. This clonotype was sampled from a woman aged 18-29 years who had recovered from COVID-19. The CDR3 region: CASSPTELNTEAFF. The nucleotides are TGCGCCAGCAGCCCTACAGAATTGAACACTGAAGCTTTCTTT.